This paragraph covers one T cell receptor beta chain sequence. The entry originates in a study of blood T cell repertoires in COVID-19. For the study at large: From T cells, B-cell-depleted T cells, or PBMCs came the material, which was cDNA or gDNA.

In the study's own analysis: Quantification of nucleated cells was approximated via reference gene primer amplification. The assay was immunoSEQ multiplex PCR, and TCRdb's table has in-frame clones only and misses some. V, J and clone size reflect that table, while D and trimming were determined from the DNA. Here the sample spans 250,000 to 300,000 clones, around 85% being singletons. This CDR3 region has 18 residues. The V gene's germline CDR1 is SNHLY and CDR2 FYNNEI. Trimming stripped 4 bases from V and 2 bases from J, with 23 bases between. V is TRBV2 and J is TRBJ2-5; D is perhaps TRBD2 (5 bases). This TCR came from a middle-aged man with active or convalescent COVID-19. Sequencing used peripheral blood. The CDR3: CASSAGPHGSGKQETQYF. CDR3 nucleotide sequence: TGTGCCAGCAGTGCCGGACCCCACGGGTCCGGGAAACAAGAGACCCAGTACTTC.